Detailed here is one T cell receptor beta chain. The repertoire was sequenced with immunoSEQ multiplex PCR; TCRdb's copy has only in-frame clones and lacks some. The table shows 65,000 to 75,000 clones, with more than 65% occurring only once. The data were obtained in a study of blood T cell repertoires in COVID-19. Background on the study: PBMCs, B-cell-depleted T cells, or T cells provided the cDNA or gDNA that made up the material.

The CDR3 has 15 amino acids. Germline trimming cut 4 bases from V and 5 bases from J; bases unmatched to any gene: 8. Looked up from germline, CDR1 is MNHEY and CDR2 is SVGEGT. The receptor was derived from a woman aged 60-75 years with acute or convalescent COVID-19. The V and J genes are TRBV6-2 or TRBV6-3 and TRBJ2-3, with 8 bases identical to TRBD1. Specimen: peripheral blood. CDR3 bases: TGTGCCAGCAGTTTAATGGACAGGGTGGGAGATACGCAGTATTTT. This codes for CASSLMDRVGDTQYF.